This TCR beta chain comes out of a study of CD8 T cells in ankylosing spondylitis. General study points: Several of the motif variants were reported before in synovial fluid and blood from reactive arthritis. Blood from ankylosing spondylitis patients appeared to carry a characteristic roughly eight-variant TCR beta motif.

With molecular barcodes, quantitative 5'-RACE was used to make the TCR beta libraries. A single record per CDR3 protein comes from TCRdb applying MiXCR to the 5' RACE reads. The sample lists under 950,000 distinct CDR3 sequences; under 20% were seen once. The V gene lost 5 bases and the J gene lost 0 bases, with 22 bases spanning the gap. The length of the CDR3 is 19 residues. Germline V gives CDR1 SGHVS, CDR2 FNYEAQ. Points on this clonotype: The antigen is undetermined.

Material: blood, either unsorted or a sorted T cell fraction (not recorded which). This chain joins TRBV7-6 and TRBJ2-2; a possible D gene is TRBD2 (5 bases). This TCR was recovered from a male donor with ankylosing spondylitis. The CDR3 nucleotides read TGTGCCAGCAGCCCTACCCCCGCGCGGGCAGGCACGAACACCGGGGAGCTGTTTTTT. Translation: CASSPTPARAGTNTGELFF.